Following are 17 T cell receptor beta chains from one sample sequenced in a study of blood T cells in healthy people across ages. The second PCR ran roughly 7 to 11 cycles with a sample-barcoded 5' primer and J-beta primers. TCRdb analysed the 5' RACE reads with MiXCR anew, one entry per CDR3 protein. The table lists about 730,000 distinct CDR3 sequences, roughly 44% of them singletons. Sequenced material: blood. The receptors derive from a woman aged 55-70 years in good health.

The chain has TRBV5-1 and TRBJ2-3; 12 nucleotides match TRBD2. V was clipped by 0 bases and J by 5 bases; unmatched bases: 7. The CDR3 spans 17 residues. CDR1 SGHRS and CDR2 YFSETQ come from the germline V gene. CDR3: CASSLGLAGGPEDTQYF. The CDR3 DNA follows: TGCGCCAGCAGCTTGGGGCTAGCGGGAGGGCCGGAAGATACGCAGTATTTT.

Many counts were recorded for this clonotype. A much bigger clone sits one base away, suggesting this may be a read error. This chain connects TRBV7-8 to TRBJ2-7; no firm D call. The CDR3 extends over 12 amino acids. V was shortened by 6 bases and J by 7 bases, with 13 bases between the two germline ends. Germline loops: CDR1 SGHVS, CDR2 FQNEAQ. Written as DNA, the CDR3 is TGTGCCAGCAGACAAGTGGGGAATGAGCAGTACTTC. It yields the protein CASRQVGNEQYF.

A few counts support this clonotype. The gene calls are TRBV5-4 and TRBJ2-1, with D perhaps assigned TRBD1 or TRBD2 (5 bases each). CDR1 SGHNT and CDR2 YYREEE come from the germline V gene (reference sequence). CDR3 length: 17 residues. The germline V and J ends were trimmed by 4 bases and 5 bases, with 22 bases remaining between them. CDR3 sequence reads: CASSPRTGPPFHNEQFF. The CDR3 DNA sequence: TGTGCCAGCAGCCCGAGGACGGGGCCCCCCTTTCACAATGAGCAGTTCTTC.

This sequence joins TRBV19 and TRBJ2-1, with D maybe TRBD1 (7 bases). The CDR3 contains 16 residues. The germline V and J ends were trimmed by 9 bases and 5 bases, with 23 bases remaining between them. The germline V gene has CDR1 LNHDA and CDR2 SQIVND (reference sequence). CDR3 sequence: CASPNQQGRDNNEQFF. The CDR3 DNA sequence: TGTGCCAGCCCAAACCAACAGGGGCGGGATAACAATGAGCAGTTCTTC. Looking up the rest from reference TRBV19 and TRBJ2-1 gives the full variable domain: DGGITQSPKYLFRKEGQNVTLSCEQNLNHDAMYWYRQDPGQGLRLIYYSQIVNDFQKGDIAEGYSVSREKKESFPLTVTSAQKNPTAFYLCASPNQQGRDNNEQFFGPGTRLTVL.

This chain connects TRBV7-2 to TRBJ1-2; TRBD1 might be the D (6 bases). The V end was cut by 0 bases, the J end by 4 bases, with 18 bases between. Germline values: CDR1 SGHTA, CDR2 FQGNSA. The length of the CDR3 is 17 residues. This CDR3 reads CASSLAALGGLGYGYTF. The CDR3 DNA follows: TGTGCCAGCAGCTTAGCCGCCTTAGGGGGTTTAGGCTATGGCTACACCTTC. The whole variable domain, remainder taken from reference TRBV7-2 and TRBJ1-2, is GAGVSQSPSNKVTEKGKDVELRCDPISGHTALYWYRQSLGQGLEFLIYFQGNSAPDKSGLPSDRFSAERTGGSVSTLTIQRTQQEDSAVYLCASSLAALGGLGYGYTFGSGTRLTVV.

This clonotype was observed many times. One end of the junction is discordant with germline, which a read error may explain. This chain connects TRBV5-1 to TRBJ2-1; 9 positions match TRBD2. Germline assignment: CDR1 SGHRS and CDR2 YFSETQ. The CDR3 contains 16 residues. CDR3 sequence (DNA): TGTGCCAGCAGCTTAGGGGGTAGCGGGAGCTACAATGAGCAGTTCTTC. It yields the protein CASSLGGSGSYNEQFF.

The V and J genes are TRBV27 and TRBJ1-5; no reliable D call. The CDR3 extends over 15 amino acids. The germline gives CDR1 MNHEY, CDR2 SMNVEV (reference sequence). Trimming shortened V by 5 bases and J by 11 bases, and 22 bases separated the two germline ends. CDR3 in DNA: TGTGCCAGCAGTATCCGGCCAGCCGGCCCTTGGACCCAGCATTTT. It is translated as CASSIRPAGPWTQHF.

The V and J genes are TRBV7-2 and TRBJ2-3; D perhaps matches TRBD1 (6 bases). CDR1 and CDR2 (germline): SGHTA, FQGNSA. The V end was cut by 11 bases, the J end by 4 bases, with 19 bases between. The length of the CDR3 is 14 residues. CDR3 residues: CAVEDGGAADTQYF. The CDR3 nucleotides read TGTGCCGTAGAGGATGGGGGCGCCGCAGATACGCAGTATTTT.

On this clonotype: It may be a read error: a sequence one base away is much more abundant. The chain carries TRBV6-2 or TRBV6-3 and TRBJ2-5; D call uncertain. Per germline, CDR1 MNHEY and CDR2 SVGEGT. Trimming cost V 7 bases and J 11 bases, with 20 bases left between them. This CDR3 has 13 residues. The CDR3 DNA reads TGTGCCAGCAACCGGGTTGCGCCCTACGGGCAGTACTTC. Encoded protein: CASNRVAPYGQYF.

Written as DNA, the CDR3 is TGCGCCAGCAGCTCCCACGCCAGGACCGGGGCCAACGTCCTGACTTTC. Its protein is CASSSHARTGANVLTF. The J gene is TRBJ2-6, the V gene TRBV5-1, with D hard to call. Per the germline V gene, CDR1 is SGHRS and CDR2 is YFSETQ. This CDR3 spans 16 amino acids. V gave up 3 bases and J gave up 4 bases, with 14 bases separating them.

With regard to this clonotype: One base away lies a much larger clone, so this may be a sequencing read error. The chain links TRBV20-1 to TRBJ2-1; 7 bases are shared with TRBD1. The J call may be mistaken, given a closer DNA end match to TRBJ2-7. This CDR3 is 13 amino acids long. Germline CDR1 and CDR2: DFQATT and SNEGSKA (reference sequence). CDR3 residues: CSARQGTVNEQYF. Here the CDR3 DNA reads TGCAGTGCTAGACAAGGGACAGTCAATGAGCAGTACTTC.

In its sample, this clonotype was seen a few times. This chain joins TRBV7-2 and TRBJ2-3; D may correspond to TRBD1 or TRBD2 (7 bases each). The V end was cut by 5 bases, the J end by 6 bases, with 18 bases between. The germline CDR1 and CDR2 sequences are SGHTA and FQGNSA. The CDR3 has 15 residues. In nucleotides, the CDR3 is TGTGCCAGCAGCGAGCCAGGGGGGGCCAGGGATACGCAGTATTTT. This gives the protein CASSEPGGARDTQYF.

On this clonotype itself: Possible read error: a much larger clone is one base away. The rearrangement uses TRBV7-2 and TRBJ2-7; 7 nucleotides match TRBD2. CDR3 size: 16 residues. The germline V gene has CDR1 SGHTA and CDR2 FQGNSA. The CDR3: CAGSLSLQRGSYEQYF. The CDR3 DNA follows: TGTGCCGGCAGCTTAAGTCTCCAGCGGGGTTCCTACGAGCAGTACTTC.

This clonotype occurred many times. This chain links TRBV20-1 with TRBJ2-1, with 13 bases that match TRBD2. Losses at the gene ends were 5 bases for V and 8 bases for J; bases not matched to a gene: 9. This CDR3 region has 15 residues. CDR1 is DFQATT and CDR2 is SNEGSKA in the germline V gene (reference sequence). CDR3 nucleotide sequence: TGCAGTGCTCCATCACTAGCGGGGGGGCCGGATGAGCAGTTCTTC. Translated: CSAPSLAGGPDEQFF.

V is TRBV12-3 or TRBV12-4 and J is TRBJ1-5; no clear D. CDR3 size: 11 residues. The ends were cut back, 3 bases at V and 15 bases at J, with 12 bases in the middle. CDR3 in amino acids: CASSLGGETHF. In DNA form, the CDR3 reads TGTGCCAGCAGTTTGGGAGGAGAGACGCATTTT.

The J gene is TRBJ2-5, the V gene TRBV4-2, with D perhaps matching TRBD1 or TRBD2 (5 bases each). Germline loops: CDR1 LGHNA, CDR2 YNFKEQ. V lost 4 bases and J 1 base, leaving 10 bases between the germline ends. The CDR3 length is 14 residues. The DNA for the CDR3 is TGTGCCAGCAGCCCGGTGGGGGTCCAAGAGACCCAGTACTTC. It is translated as CASSPVGVQETQYF.

This chain connects TRBV9 to TRBJ2-3, with 8 nucleotides matching TRBD2. The length of the CDR3 is 15 residues. Unmatched junction bases numbered 6, after V lost 1 base and J lost 5 bases. Germline assignment: CDR1 SGDLS and CDR2 YYNGEE. The CDR3 loop reads CASSVNPSGQDTQYF. In DNA, the CDR3 is TGTGCCAGCAGCGTAAACCCTAGCGGGCAAGATACGCAGTATTTT.